This TCR beta chain was profiled in a study of esophageal squamous cell carcinoma under preoperative chemotherapy. Overall study findings and caveats: Clonal contraction, more than amplification, hit abundant clones after paclitaxel-nedaplatin. After treatment, tumor-infiltrating lymphocytes seemed to come partly from incoming peripheral T cells, not only local changes. Peripheral T cells showed a significant TCR diversity increase after chemotherapy, unlike tumor-infiltrating lymphocytes.

This clonotype was picked up many times. Its cognate antigen is unknown. TCRdb redid the calling of the PCR reads with MiXCR, one entry per CDR3 protein. Among around 14,000 distinct CDR3 sequences listed, around three fifths were seen once. Time point specified: before preoperative PTX-NDP chemotherapy. Patients received paclitaxel-nedaplatin as preoperative chemotherapy before surgery. This CDR3 is 14 amino acids long. Germline V gives CDR1 MNHNS, CDR2 SASEGT. This rearrangement joins TRBV6-1 to TRBJ2-1, with TRBD1 matching over 11 bases. The end of the DNA aligns better with TRBJ2-7, so the J call may be wrong. The source is a human donor with esophageal squamous cell carcinoma. The donor label of this sample is uncertain. This material was collected from a patient given preoperative chemotherapy. CDR3 sequence: CASRRTGGGYEQYF. The CDR3 nucleotides are TGTGCCAGCAGACGGACAGGGGGCGGTTACGAGCAGTACTTC.